This T cell receptor (beta chain) was captured by sequencing in a study of somatic mutations in cytotoxic T cells in rheumatoid arthritis. Study-wide context: Flow cytometry sorted some V beta antibody-stained T-cell populations to nearly 100% purity, V beta1+ cells among them being sequenced for TCRB.

A remark on this clone: Its specificity is unknown.

Study-level points and caveats: The slight TRBV07 underrepresentation in rheumatoid arthritis patients was not adjusted for multiple comparisons. With advancing age, CD8+ clonality climbed in rheumatoid arthritis patients but did not rise in healthy controls.

CDR1 is SNHLY, CDR2 FYNNEI, per germline. V shed 3 bases and J 11 bases; nucleotides not matched to a gene: 9. The length of the CDR3 is 13 residues. The protocol was immunoSEQ multiplex PCR, while the TCRdb copy is restricted to in-frame clones and leaves out a portion. The sample consists of 23,000 or so clones, roughly 80% of them appearing once. What was sequenced was CD8+ T cells sorted from blood. This TCR was recovered from an adult with rheumatoid arthritis. V gene TRBV2 combines with J gene TRBJ1-1; TRBD1 agrees at 7 bases. CDR3 in DNA: TGTGCCAGCAGTGACTGGGTCGACAGGGAGGCTTTCTTT. This gives the protein CASSDWVDREAFF.